This T cell receptor beta chain was profiled in a study of T cell responses to AZD1222 COVID-19 vaccine (dated by TCRdb to the early 2020s). For context, the study as a whole: TCR sequencing was performed for 230 to 250 trial participants, of whom about 200 were given two doses of AZD1222 and around 25 were given two doses of MenACWY control vaccine. Enrollment into the trials was organized by age into subgroups of 18-55, 56-69 and 70-plus years, and those subgroups contained roughly 150, 30 and 60 TCR-sequenced participants, respectively. Study-level results and caveats: In the small 56-69-year group, the increase in depth fell short of significance, most likely because of low power. Only a handful of AZD1222 recipients were SARS-CoV-2 seropositive at baseline, limiting conclusions about previously exposed vaccinees. Participants were mostly white British and included more females than males, and it was suggested by the authors that clonal diversity may have been underestimated. Because no samples from the day 14 peak response were available, repertoires could be characterized only after the peak T cell response. The vaccine-associated CD4 TCRs covered the entire spike protein, and the dominant responses fell in regions 160-218 and 743-854. Reportedly, close to half of the unique spike-specific TCRs recognized epitopes lying outside the regions that are mutated in the B.1.351 and B.1.1.7 variants. After two AZD1222 doses, both the breadth and the depth of spike-specific TCRs were significantly higher than at day 0 and than in MenACWY recipients.

Taken with the paper, the label for time point translates to: about 28 days (+/-7) after the second vaccine dose. AZD1222 recipients whose second dose came at about 4 weeks and those whose second dose came at about 12 weeks were combined into one group, since spike-specific TCR depth and breadth did not differ between the two schedules. Vaccinee samples were obtained from the UK trials COV001 and COV002, which included a single-blind randomized controlled phase 2/3 trial of AZD1222 (ChAdOx1 nCoV-19) in healthy adults. Trial participant PBMC samples were collected at day 0 and day 28 after the second dose for TCRbeta chain sequencing. With respect to this clone: Its antigen remains undetermined. One base away there is no much larger clone; base qualities are not given.

The CDR3 regions of human TCRbeta chains were analyzed by immunosequencing. The original pipeline was this. Repertoire TCRs were matched against a reference library of SARS-CoV-2-specific TCRs generated with the MIRA antigen-specificity platform. Breadth was defined as the fraction of unique TCRs that were SARS-CoV-2-associated, and depth was defined as the fraction of total T cells that were SARS-CoV-2-associated. Each spike-specific TCR was assigned to its reactive spike region and to a CD4 or CD8 class using the MIRA data. Log10-transformed breadth and depth values were compared by one-way ANOVA with Sidak's multiple comparisons tests. The table was pulled from immuneACCESS by TCRdb, which kept in-frame rearrangements only. Such tables lose some clones; where checked, under half of the loss comes from unresolved V genes, and the rest has no known cause. V and J calls and clone size come straight from that table; D and trimming were deduced from the DNA. This sample gives about 150,000 clones in total; approximately 90% of them show up just once. Around 1.8% of the sample goes to the ten largest clones.

V is trimmed back by 4 bases and J by 3 bases, and the junction contains 4 bases that no gene match accounts for. The CDR3 goes from the cysteine to the phenylalanine over 13 residues. Only the CDR3 part of the read is kept: 39 bases, read in frame from the first base. The germline V gene supplies CDR1 SGHTS and CDR2 YDEGEE. The receptor chain draws on TRBV5-8 and TRBJ2-7; TRBD1 fits 7 bases in the junction. The starting material was peripheral blood, obtained 28 days after the second AZD1222 dose. This sequence originates from an adult who received the AZD1222 COVID-19 vaccine. The CDR3 sequence is CASSLTGNYEQYF. The bases are TGTGCCAGCAGCCTGACAGGGAACTACGAGCAGTACTTC.